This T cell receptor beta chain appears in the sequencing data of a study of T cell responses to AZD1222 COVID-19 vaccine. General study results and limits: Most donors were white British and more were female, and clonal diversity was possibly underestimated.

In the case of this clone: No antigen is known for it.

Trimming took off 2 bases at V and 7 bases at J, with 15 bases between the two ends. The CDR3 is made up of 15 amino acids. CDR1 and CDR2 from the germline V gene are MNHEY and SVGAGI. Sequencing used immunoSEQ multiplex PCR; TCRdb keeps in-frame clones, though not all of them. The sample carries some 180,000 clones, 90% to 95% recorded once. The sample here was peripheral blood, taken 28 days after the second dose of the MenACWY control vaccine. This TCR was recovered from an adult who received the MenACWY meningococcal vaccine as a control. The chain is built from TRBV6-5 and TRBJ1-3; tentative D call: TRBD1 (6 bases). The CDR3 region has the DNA TGTGCCAGCAGTTACGGGGGACAAGGGTCTAACACCATATATTTT. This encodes CASSYGGQGSNTIYF.